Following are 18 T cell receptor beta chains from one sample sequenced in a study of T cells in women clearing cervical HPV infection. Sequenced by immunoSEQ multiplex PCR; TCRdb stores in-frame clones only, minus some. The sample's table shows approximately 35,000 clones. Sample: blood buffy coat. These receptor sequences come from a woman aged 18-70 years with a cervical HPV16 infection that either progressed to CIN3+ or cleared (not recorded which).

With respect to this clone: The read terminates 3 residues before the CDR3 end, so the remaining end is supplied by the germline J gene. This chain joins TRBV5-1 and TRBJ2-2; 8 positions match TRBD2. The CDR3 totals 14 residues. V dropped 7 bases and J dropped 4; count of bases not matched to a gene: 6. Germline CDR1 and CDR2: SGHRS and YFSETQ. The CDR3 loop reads CASGMAGGTGELFF. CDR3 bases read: TGCGCCAGCGGGATGGCGGGAGGCACCGGGGAG.

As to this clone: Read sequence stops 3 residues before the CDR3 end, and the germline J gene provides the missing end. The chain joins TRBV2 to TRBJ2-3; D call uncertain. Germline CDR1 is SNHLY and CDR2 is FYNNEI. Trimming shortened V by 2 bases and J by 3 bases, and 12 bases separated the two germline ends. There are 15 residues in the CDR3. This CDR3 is CASSELAFGTDTQYF. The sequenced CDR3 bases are TGTGCCAGCAGTGAATTGGCATTCGGGACAGATACG.

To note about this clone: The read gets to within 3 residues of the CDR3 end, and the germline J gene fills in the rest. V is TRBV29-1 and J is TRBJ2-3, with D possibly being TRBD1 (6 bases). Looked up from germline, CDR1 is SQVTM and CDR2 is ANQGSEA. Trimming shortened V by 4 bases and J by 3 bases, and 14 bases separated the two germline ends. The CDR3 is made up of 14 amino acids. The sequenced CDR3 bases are TGCAGCGTTGTGCTCCAGGGGCCTACAGATACG. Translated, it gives CSVVLQGPTDT. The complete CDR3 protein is CSVVLQGPTDTQYF.

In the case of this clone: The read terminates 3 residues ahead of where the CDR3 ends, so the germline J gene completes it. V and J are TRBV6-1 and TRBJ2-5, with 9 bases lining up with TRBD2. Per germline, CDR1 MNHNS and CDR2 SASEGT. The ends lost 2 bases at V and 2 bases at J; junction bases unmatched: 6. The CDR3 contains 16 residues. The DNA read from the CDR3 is TGTGCCAGCAGTGAAAGGGTTAGCGGGGGTCAAGAGACC. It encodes CASSERVSGGQET. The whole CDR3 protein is CASSERVSGGQETQYF.

CDR3 protein: CSARDPLAGLYEQYF. The covered CDR3 bases are TGCAGTGCTAGAGATCCTCTAGCGGGTCTGTACGAG. The rearrangement links TRBV20-1 to TRBJ2-7; 8 bases agree with TRBD2. Read sequence stops 3 residues before the CDR3 end, and the germline J gene provides the missing end. Germline-derived CDR1 and CDR2 are DFQATT and SNEGSKA (reference sequence). With 0 bases clipped from V and 4 bases from J, the junction kept 8 bases outside the gene matches. This CDR3 is 15 amino acids long.

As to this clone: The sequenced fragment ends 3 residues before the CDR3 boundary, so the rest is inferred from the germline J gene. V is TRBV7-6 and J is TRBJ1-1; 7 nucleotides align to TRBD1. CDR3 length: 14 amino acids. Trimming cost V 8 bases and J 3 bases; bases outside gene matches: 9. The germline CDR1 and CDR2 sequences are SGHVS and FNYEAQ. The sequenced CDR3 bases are TGTGCCAGCGGGGGAGACAGGGCGGACACTGAA. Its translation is CASGGDRADTE. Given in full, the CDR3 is CASGGDRADTEAFF. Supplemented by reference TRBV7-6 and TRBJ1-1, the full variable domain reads GAGVSQSPRYKVTKRGQDVALRCDPISGHVSLYWYRQALGQGPEFLTYFNYEAQQDKSGLPNDRFSAERPEGSISTLTIQRTEQRDSAMYRCASGGDRADTEAFFGQGTRLTVV.

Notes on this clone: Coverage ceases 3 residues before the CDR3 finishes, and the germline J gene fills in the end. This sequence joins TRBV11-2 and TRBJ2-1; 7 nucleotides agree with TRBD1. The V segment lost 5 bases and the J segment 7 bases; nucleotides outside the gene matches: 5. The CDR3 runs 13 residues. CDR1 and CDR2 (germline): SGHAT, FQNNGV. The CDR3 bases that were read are TGTGCCAGCAGCGCGGACAGGCCTAATGAG. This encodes CASSADRPNE. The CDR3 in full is CASSADRPNEQFF.

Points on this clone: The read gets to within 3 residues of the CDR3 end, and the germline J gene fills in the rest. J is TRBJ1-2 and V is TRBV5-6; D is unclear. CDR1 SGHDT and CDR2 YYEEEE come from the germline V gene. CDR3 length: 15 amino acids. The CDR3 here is CASSLFTVPGPGYTF. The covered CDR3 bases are TGTGCCAGCAGCTTGTTTACAGTTCCTGGGCCGGGC.

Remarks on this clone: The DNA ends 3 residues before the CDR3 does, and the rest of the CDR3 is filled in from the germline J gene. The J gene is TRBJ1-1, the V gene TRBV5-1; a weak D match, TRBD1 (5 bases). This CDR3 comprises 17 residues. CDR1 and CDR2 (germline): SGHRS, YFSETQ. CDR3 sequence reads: CASSSYFMQGLISEAFF. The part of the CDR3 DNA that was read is TGCGCCAGCAGCTCCTACTTTATGCAGGGATTAATCTCCGAA.

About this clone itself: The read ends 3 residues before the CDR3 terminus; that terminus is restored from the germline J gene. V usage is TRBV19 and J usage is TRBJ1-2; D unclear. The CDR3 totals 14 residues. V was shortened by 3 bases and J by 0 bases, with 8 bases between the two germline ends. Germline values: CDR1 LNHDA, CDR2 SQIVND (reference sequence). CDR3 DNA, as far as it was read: TGTGCCAGTAGTATGGGTACAGCTAACTATGGC. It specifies CASSMGTANYG. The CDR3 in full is CASSMGTANYGYTF.

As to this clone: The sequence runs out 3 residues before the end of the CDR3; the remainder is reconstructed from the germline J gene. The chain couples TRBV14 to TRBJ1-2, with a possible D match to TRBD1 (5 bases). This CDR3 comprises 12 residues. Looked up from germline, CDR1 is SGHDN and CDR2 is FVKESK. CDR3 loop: CASSQNRQGYTF. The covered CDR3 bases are TGTGCCAGCAGCCAAAACAGACAGGGC.

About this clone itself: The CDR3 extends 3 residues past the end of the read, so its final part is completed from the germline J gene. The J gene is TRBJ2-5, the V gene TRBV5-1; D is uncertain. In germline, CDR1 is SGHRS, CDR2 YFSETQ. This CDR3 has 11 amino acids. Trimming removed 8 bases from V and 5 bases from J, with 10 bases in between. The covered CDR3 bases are TGCGCCAGTTTGGAAGGGGAGACC. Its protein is CASLEGET. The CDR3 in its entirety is CASLEGETQYF.

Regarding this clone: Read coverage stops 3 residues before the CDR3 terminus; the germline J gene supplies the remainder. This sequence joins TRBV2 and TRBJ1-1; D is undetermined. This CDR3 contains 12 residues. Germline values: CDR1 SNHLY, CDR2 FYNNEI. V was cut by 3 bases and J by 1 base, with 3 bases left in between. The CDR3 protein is CASSDQNTEAFF. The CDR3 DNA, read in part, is TGTGCCAGCAGTGACCAGAACACTGAA. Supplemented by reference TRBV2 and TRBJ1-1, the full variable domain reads EPEVTQTPSHQVTQMGQEVILRCVPISNHLYFYWYRQILGQKVEFLVSFYNNEISEKSEIFDDQFSVERPDGSNFTLKIRSTKLEDSAMYFCASSDQNTEAFFGQGTRLTVV.

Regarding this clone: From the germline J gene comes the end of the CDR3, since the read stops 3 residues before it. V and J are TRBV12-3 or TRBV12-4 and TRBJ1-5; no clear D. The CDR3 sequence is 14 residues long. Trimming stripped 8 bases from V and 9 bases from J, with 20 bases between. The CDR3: CASSVSGGFWPQHF. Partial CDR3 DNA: TGTGCCAGCTCAGTTAGCGGAGGGTTTTGGCCC.

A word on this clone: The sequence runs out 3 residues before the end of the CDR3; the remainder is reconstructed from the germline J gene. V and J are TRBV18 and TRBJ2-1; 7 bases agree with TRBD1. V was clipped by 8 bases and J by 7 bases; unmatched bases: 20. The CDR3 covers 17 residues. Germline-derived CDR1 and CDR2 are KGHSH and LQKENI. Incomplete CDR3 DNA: TGTGCCAGCCCCCCCCCTATGTTTGGGACAGCCCTAAATGAG. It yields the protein CASPPPMFGTALNE. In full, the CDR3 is CASPPPMFGTALNEQFF. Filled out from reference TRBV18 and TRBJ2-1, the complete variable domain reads NAGVMQNPRHLVRRRGQEARLRCSPMKGHSHVYWYRQLPEEGLKFMVYLQKENIIDESGMPKERFSAEFPKEGPSILRIQQVVRGDSAAYFCASPPPMFGTALNEQFFGPGTRLTVL.

The covered CDR3 bases are TGTGCCAGCAGAGGGACAGGGGAGGCTGAA. The encoded protein is CASRGTGEAE. In full, the CDR3 is CASRGTGEAEAFF. This sequence joins TRBV12-3 or TRBV12-4 and TRBJ1-1; TRBD1 aligns across 10 bases. The sequenced fragment ends 3 residues before the CDR3 boundary, so the rest is inferred from the germline J gene. With V trimmed by 6 bases and J by 6 bases, 4 bases remained unmatched. This CDR3 has 13 amino acids.

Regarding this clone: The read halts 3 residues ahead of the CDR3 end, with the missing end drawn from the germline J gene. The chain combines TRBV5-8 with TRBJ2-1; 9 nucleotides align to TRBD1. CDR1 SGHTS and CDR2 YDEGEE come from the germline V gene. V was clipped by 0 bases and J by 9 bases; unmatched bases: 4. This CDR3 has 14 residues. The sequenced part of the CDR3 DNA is TGTGCCAGCAGCTTGGGGACAGGGGTGCTTGAG. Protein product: CASSLGTGVLE. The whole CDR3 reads CASSLGTGVLEQFF.

Partial CDR3 DNA: TGTGCCAGCAGCTTTACGGTGAACACCGGGGAG. This translates into CASSFTVNTGE. The CDR3 as a whole reads CASSFTVNTGELFF. The rearrangement links TRBV7-3 to TRBJ2-2; no reliable D call. The read terminates 3 residues before the CDR3 end, so the remaining end is supplied by the germline J gene. The germline CDR1 and CDR2 sequences are SGHTA and FQGTGA. This CDR3 contains 14 residues. V lost 3 bases, J lost 1 base, and 6 bases lay in between.